The present TCR beta chain was sequenced within a study of control samples from healthy donors and cancer patients. This CDR3 is 14 amino acids long. Germline CDR1 is SGHVS and CDR2 is FNYEAQ. V lost 2 bases and J 4 bases, leaving 11 bases between the germline ends. Assay used: immunoSEQ multiplex PCR; TCRdb lists only in-frame clones, some missing. This table has 130,000 or so clones, approximately 90% appearing once. This receptor was obtained from a man between 45 and 60 years old in good health. The V and J genes are TRBV7-6 and TRBJ1-1; tentative D call: TRBD1 (6 bases). The specimen was blood. The CDR3 sequence: CASSLSGGGTEAFF. In DNA, the CDR3 is TGTGCCAGCAGCTTATCTGGGGGCGGCACTGAAGCTTTCTTT.